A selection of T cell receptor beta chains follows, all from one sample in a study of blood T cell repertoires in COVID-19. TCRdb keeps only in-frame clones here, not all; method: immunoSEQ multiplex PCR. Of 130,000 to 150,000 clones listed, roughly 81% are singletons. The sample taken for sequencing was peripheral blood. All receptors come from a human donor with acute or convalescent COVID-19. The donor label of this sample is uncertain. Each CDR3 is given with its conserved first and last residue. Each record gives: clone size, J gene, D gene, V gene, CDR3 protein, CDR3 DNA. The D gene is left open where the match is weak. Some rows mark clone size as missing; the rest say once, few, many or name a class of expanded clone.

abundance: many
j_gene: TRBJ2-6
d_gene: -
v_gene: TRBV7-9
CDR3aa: CASRGRIGANVLTF
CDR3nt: TGTGCCAGTCGAGGGCGAATTGGGGCCAACGTCCTGACTTTC

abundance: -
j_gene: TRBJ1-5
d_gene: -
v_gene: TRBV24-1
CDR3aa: CATQSTGRGNQPQHF
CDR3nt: TGTGCCACCCAAAGCACAGGGCGAGGGAATCAGCCCCAGCATTTT

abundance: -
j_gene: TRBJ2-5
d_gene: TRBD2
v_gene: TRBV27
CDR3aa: CASSSIGGEETQYF
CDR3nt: TGTGCCAGCAGCTCCATCGGGGGGGAAGAGACCCAGTACTTC

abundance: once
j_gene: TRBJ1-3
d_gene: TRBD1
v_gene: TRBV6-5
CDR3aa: CASRRTGSGNTIYF
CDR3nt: TGTGCCAGCCGGAGGACAGGGTCTGGAAACACCATATATTTT

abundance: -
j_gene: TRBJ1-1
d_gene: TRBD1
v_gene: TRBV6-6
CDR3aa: CACRDSVNTEAFF
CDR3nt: TGTGCCTGCCGGGACAGCGTGAACACTGAAGCTTTCTTT

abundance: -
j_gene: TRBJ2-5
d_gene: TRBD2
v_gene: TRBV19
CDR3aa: CASSMYAGTSGVQETQYF
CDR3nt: TGTGCCAGTAGTATGTACGCCGGGACTAGCGGGGTACAAGAGACCCAGTACTTC

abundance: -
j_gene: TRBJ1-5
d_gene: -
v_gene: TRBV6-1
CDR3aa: CASSEAAPQHF
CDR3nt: TGTGCCAGCAGTGAAGCGGCCCCCCAGCATTTT

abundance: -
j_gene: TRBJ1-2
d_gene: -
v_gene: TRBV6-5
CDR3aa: CASRSIDSSYGYTF
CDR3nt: TGTGCCAGCAGAAGCATAGACTCGAGCTATGGCTACACCTTC

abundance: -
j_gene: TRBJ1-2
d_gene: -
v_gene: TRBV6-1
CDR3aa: CASSEVGGAHNGYTF
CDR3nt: TGTGCCAGCAGTGAAGTAGGGGGGGCGCACAATGGCTACACCTTC

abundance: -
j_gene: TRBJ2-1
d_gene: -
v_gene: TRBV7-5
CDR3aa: CVRSLIVAGDYNEQFF
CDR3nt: TGTGTCAGAAGCTTAATAGTCGCGGGGGATTACAATGAGCAGTTCTTC

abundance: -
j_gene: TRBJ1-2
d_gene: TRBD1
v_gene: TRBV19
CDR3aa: CASSMGDRGERENYGYTF
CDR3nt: TGTGCCAGTAGTATGGGGGACAGGGGCGAGCGGGAGAACTATGGCTACACCTTC

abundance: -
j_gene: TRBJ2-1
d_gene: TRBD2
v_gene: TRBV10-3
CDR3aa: CAIRESGEEYNEQFF
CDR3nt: TGTGCCATCAGAGAGAGCGGGGAGGAGTACAATGAGCAGTTCTTC

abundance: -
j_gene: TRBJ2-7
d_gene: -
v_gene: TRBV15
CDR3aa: CATSRSSQAHEQYF
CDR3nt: TGTGCCACCAGCAGATCCTCACAGGCCCACGAGCAGTACTTC

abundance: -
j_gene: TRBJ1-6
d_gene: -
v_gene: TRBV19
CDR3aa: CASSGRASGNSPLHF
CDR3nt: TGTGCCAGTTCTGGGAGGGCCTCGGGTAATTCACCCCTCCACTTT

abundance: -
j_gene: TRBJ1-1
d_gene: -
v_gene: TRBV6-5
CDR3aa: CASSLDEGTEAFF
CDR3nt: TGTGCCAGCAGTTTAGACGAGGGCACTGAAGCTTTCTTT

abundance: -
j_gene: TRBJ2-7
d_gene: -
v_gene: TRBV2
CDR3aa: CASSEERWQGRYEQYF
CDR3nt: TGTGCCAGCAGTGAAGAGAGGTGGCAGGGCAGGTACGAGCAGTACTTC

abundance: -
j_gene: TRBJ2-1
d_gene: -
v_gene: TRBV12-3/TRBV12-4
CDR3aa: CATSEVNEQFF
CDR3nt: TGTGCCACCTCAGAAGTTAATGAGCAGTTCTTC

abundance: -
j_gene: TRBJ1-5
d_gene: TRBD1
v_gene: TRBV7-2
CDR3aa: CASSLWTGSNQPQHF
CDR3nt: TGTGCCAGCAGCCTCTGGACAGGGTCTAATCAGCCCCAGCATTTT

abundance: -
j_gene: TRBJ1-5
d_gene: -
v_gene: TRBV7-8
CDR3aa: CATADNTNQPQHF
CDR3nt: TGTGCCACGGCGGACAATACTAATCAGCCCCAGCATTTT

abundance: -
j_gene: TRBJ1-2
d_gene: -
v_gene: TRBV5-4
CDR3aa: CASSLVGDYYGYTF
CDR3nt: TGTGCCAGCAGCTTGGTTGGGGACTACTATGGCTACACCTTC

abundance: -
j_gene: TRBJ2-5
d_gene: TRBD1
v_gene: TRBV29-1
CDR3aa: CSVAKGAKTQYF
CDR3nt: TGCAGCGTTGCGAAGGGGGCGAAGACCCAGTACTTC

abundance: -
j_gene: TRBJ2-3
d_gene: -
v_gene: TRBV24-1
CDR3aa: CATSASHTDTQYF
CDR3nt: TGTGCCACCAGTGCGAGCCACACAGATACGCAGTATTTT

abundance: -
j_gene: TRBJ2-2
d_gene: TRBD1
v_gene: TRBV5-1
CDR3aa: CASSNLWDSPTGELFF
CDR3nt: TGCGCCAGCAGCAACTTATGGGACAGCCCCACCGGGGAGCTGTTTTTT

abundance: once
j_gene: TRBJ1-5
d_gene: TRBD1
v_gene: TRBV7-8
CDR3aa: CASSIRQGAEQPQHF
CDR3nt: TGTGCCAGCAGCATCCGACAGGGGGCTGAACAGCCCCAGCATTTT

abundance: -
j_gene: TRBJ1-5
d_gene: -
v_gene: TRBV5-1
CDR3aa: CASSRDTGNQPQHF
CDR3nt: TGCGCCAGCAGCCGGGATACAGGGAATCAGCCCCAGCATTTT

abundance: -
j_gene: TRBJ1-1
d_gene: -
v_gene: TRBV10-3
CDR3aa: CAIRRGTVDTEAFF
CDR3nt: TGTGCCATCAGACGGGGGACGGTAGACACTGAAGCTTTCTTT

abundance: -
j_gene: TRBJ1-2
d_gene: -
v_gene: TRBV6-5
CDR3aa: CASSYSLRDHYGYTF
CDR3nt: TGTGCCAGCAGTTATAGCCTCAGGGATCACTATGGCTACACCTTC

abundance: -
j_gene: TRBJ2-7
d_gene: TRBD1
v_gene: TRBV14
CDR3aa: CASSQRGQFYEQYF
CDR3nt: TGTGCCAGCAGCCAAAGGGGACAGTTCTACGAGCAGTACTTC

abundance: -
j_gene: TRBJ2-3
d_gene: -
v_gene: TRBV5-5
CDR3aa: CASSLRDNPSTDTQYF
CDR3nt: TGTGCCAGCAGCTTGAGGGACAACCCAAGCACAGATACGCAGTATTTT

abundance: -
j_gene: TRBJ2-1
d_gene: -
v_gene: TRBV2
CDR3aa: CASLARKDPYNEQFF
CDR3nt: TGTGCCAGCCTAGCCCGCAAGGACCCCTACAATGAGCAGTTCTTC

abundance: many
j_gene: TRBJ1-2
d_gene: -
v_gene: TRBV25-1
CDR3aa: CASSEGGRYGYTF
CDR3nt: TGTGCCAGCAGTGAGGGGGGACGTTATGGCTACACCTTC

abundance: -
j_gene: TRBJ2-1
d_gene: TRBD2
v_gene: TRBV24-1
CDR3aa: CATSDPLAGGGDEQFF
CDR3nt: TGTGCCACCAGTGATCCTCTAGCGGGGGGAGGGGATGAGCAGTTCTTC

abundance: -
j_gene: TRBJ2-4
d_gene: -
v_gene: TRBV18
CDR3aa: CASSPVGVAKNIQYF
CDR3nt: TGTGCCAGCTCACCCGTCGGGGTAGCCAAAAACATTCAGTACTTC

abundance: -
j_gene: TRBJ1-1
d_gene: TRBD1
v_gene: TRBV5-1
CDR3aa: CASSWGQGPAFF
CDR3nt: TGCGCCAGCAGCTGGGGACAGGGGCCAGCTTTCTTT

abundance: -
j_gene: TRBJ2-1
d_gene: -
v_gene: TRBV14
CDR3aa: CASSPRSSYNEQFF
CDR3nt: TGTGCCAGCAGCCCCCGGAGCTCCTACAATGAGCAGTTCTTC

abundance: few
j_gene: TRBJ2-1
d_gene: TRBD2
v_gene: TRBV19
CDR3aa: CASSARGLAGGKRYNEQFF
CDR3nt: TGTGCCAGTAGTGCCCGGGGACTAGCGGGGGGAAAGCGCTACAATGAGCAGTTCTTC

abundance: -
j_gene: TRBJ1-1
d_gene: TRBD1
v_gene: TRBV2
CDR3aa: CASSDRQGVIAEAFF
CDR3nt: TGTGCCAGCAGTGATCGACAGGGGGTGATCGCTGAAGCTTTCTTT

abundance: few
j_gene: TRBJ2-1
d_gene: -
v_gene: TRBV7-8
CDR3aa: CASSLVRGEQFF
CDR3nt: TGTGCCAGCAGCTTAGTCCGAGGGGAGCAGTTCTTC

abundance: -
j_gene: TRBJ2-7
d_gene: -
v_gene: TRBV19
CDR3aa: CATQRTDTYEQYF
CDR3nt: TGTGCCACTCAGCGGACTGACACCTACGAGCAGTACTTC

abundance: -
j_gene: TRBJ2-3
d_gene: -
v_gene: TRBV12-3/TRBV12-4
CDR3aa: CASSLSTDTQYF
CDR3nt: TGTGCCAGCAGTTTATCGACAGATACGCAGTATTTT

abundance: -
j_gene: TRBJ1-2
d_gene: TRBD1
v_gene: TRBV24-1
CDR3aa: CATSDSRQGLRYGYTF
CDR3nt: TGTGCCACCAGTGATTCTCGACAGGGATTACGATATGGCTACACCTTC

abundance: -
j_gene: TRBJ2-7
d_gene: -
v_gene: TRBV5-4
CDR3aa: CASSQQGIDEQYF
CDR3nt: TGTGCCAGCAGCCAACAGGGAATCGACGAGCAGTACTTC

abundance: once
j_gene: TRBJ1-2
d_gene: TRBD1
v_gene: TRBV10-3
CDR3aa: CAISAPTGEDYGYTF
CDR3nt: TGTGCCATCAGCGCCCCGACAGGGGAGGACTATGGCTACACCTTC